This T cell receptor beta chain was recovered during a study of post-analysis software for immune sequencing data. The study's findings and limits: Controls showed lower frequencies than patients for five or six TRBV segments, and TRBV5-6, TRBV5-1 and TRBV20-1 were among these.

This clonotype was picked up a small number of times. The antigen is unknown. Unique molecular identifiers were present in the TCR beta cDNA libraries. TCRdb itself ran the PCR reads through MiXCR, one entry per CDR3 protein. The table lists fewer than 700,000 distinct CDR3 sequences, 40% to 50% of them singletons. Trimming removed 1 base from V and 1 base from J; junction bases left unmatched: 5. Germline V gives CDR1 MGHRA, CDR2 YSYEKL. This CDR3 is built from 16 residues. This chain connects TRBV4-1 to TRBJ2-7; 9 bases are shared with TRBD2. This receptor was identified in a girl under 18 with multiple sclerosis. The sample consisted of blood. DNA of the CDR3: TGCGCCAGCAGCCAAGGACTAGCGGACTGGTCCTACGAGCAGTACTTC. This encodes CASSQGLADWSYEQYF.